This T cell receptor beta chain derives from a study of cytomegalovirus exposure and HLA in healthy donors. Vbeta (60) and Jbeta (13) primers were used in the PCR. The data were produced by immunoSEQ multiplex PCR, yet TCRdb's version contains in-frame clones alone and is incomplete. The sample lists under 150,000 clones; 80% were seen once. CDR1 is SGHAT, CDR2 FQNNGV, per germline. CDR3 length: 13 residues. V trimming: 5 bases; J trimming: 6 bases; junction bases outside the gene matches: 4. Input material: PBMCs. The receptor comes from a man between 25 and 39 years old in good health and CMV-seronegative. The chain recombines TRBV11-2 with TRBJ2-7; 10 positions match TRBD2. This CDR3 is CASSSGRACEQYF. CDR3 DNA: TGTGCCAGCAGCAGCGGGAGGGCCTGCGAGCAGTACTTC. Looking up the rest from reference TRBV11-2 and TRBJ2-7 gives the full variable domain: EAGVAQSPRYKIIEKRQSVAFWCNPISGHATLYWYQQILGQGPKLLIQFQNNGVVDDSQLPKDRFSAERLKGVDSTLKIQPAKLEDSAVYLCASSSGRACEQYFGPGTRLTVT.